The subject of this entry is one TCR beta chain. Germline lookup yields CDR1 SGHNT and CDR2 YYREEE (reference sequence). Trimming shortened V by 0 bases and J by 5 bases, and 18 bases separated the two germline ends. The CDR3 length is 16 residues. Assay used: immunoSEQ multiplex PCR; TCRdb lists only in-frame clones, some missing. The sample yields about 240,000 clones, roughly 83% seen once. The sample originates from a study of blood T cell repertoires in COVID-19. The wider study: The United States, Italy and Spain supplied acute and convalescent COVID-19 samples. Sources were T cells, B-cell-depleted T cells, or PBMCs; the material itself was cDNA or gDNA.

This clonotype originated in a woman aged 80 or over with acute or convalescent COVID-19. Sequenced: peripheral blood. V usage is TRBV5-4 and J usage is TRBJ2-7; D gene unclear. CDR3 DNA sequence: TGTGCCAGCAGCTTGGAGGTACCCCACGTCCGGGACGAGCAGTACTTC. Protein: CASSLEVPHVRDEQYF.